Below are 3 T cell receptor beta chains sequenced from a single sample in a study of OX40 agonist ivuxolimab in advanced cancers. Assay used: immunoSEQ multiplex PCR; TCRdb lists only in-frame clones, some missing. The sample lists tens of thousands of clones, roughly 82% occurring once. Specimen: CD4+ or CD8+ T cells sorted from blood, collected in a trial of the OX40 agonist ivuxolimab. The receptors were sampled from an adult with an advanced solid tumor such as melanoma, head and neck, liver or kidney cancer.

This chain joins TRBV18 and TRBJ1-5; 7 bases align to TRBD1. V trimming: 0 bases; J trimming: 2 bases; junction bases outside the gene matches: 4. This CDR3 has 16 amino acids. Germline assignment: CDR1 KGHSH and CDR2 LQKENI. CDR3 sequence: CASSPPNGQGNQPQHF. The CDR3 DNA follows: TGTGCCAGCTCACCACCTAACGGACAGGGCAATCAGCCCCAGCATTTT.

This chain uses TRBV2 with TRBJ2-7, with 7 positions matching TRBD1. The CDR3 runs 15 residues. Germline V gene sequence: CDR1 SNHLY, CDR2 FYNNEI. Trimming cost V 2 bases and J 4 bases; bases outside gene matches: 8. The CDR3 loop reads CASSESRDSLYEQYF. Here the CDR3 DNA reads TGTGCCAGCAGTGAAAGTCGGGACAGCCTATACGAGCAGTACTTC.

This rearrangement joins TRBV7-3 to TRBJ2-1; D not certain. CDR1 is SGHTA and CDR2 is FQGTGA in the germline V gene. Deletions cut 5 bases from V and 4 bases from J, with 15 bases between. The CDR3 runs 15 residues. CDR3 DNA: TGTGCCAGCAGCAAAGGGTCGGGCTCTTACAATGAGCAGTTCTTC. It specifies CASSKGSGSYNEQFF. Using reference TRBV7-3 and TRBJ2-1 for the parts outside the CDR3, the full variable domain is GAGVSQTPSNKVTEKGKYVELRCDPISGHTALYWYRQSLGQGPEFLIYFQGTGAADDSGLPNDRFFAVRPEGSVSTLKIQRTERGDSAVYLCASSKGSGSYNEQFFGPGTRLTVL.